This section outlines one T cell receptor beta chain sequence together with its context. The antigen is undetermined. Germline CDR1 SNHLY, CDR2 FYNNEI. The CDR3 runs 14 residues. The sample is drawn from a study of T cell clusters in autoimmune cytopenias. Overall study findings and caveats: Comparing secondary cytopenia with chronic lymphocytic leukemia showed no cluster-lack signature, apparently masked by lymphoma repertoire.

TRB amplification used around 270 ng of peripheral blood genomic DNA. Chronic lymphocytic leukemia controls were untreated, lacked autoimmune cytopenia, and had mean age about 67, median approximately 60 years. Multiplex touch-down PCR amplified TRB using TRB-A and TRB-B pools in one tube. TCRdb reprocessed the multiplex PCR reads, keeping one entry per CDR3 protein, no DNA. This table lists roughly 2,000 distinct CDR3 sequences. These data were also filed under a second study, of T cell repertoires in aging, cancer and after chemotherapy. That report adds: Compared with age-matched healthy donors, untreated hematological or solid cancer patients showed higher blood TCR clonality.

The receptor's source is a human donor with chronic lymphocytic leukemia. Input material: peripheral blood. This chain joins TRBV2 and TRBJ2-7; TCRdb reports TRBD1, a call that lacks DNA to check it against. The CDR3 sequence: CASRQGDVSHEQYF.